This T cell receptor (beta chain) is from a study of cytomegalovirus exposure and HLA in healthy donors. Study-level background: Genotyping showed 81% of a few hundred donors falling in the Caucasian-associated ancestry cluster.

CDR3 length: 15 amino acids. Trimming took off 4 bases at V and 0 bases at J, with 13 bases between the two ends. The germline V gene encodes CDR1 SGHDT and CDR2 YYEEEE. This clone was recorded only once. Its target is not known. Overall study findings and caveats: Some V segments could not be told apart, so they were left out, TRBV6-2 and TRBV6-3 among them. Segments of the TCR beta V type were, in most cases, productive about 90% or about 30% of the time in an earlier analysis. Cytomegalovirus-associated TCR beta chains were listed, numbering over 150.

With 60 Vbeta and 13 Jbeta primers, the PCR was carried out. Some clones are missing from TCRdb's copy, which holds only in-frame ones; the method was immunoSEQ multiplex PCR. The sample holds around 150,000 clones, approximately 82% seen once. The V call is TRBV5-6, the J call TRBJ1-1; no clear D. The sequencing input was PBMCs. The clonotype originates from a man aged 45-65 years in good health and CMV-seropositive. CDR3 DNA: TGTGCCAGCAGCCAACTGGACTATTTGAACACTGAAGCTTTCTTT. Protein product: CASSQLDYLNTEAFF.